The T cell receptor (beta chain) under discussion was sequenced for a study of blood T cell repertoires in COVID-19. Study-wide background: Donors in the United States, Italy and Spain gave samples during acute or convalescent COVID-19. PBMCs, B-cell-depleted T cells, or T cells were the source of the cDNA or gDNA that made up the material.

Assay: immunoSEQ multiplex PCR; the TCRdb copy retains only in-frame clones and omits some. Of about 250,000 clones in the sample, about four fifths were seen once. V was shortened by 5 bases and J by 5 bases, with 18 bases between the two germline ends. The CDR3 spans 15 residues. Germline-derived CDR1 and CDR2 are KGHSH and LQKENI. This clone was seen only once. The sample was peripheral blood. The source of this sequence is a person aged 65-85 years with COVID-19, enrolled during active disease. This chain links TRBV18 with TRBJ1-1, with D possibly TRBD1 on 6 matching bases. The CDR3 here is CASSENSGQQTEAFF. As DNA, the CDR3 is TGTGCCAGCTCAGAGAACTCCGGACAGCAGACTGAAGCTTTCTTT.